These T cell receptor beta chains were read from a single sample in a study of T cell responses to AZD1222 COVID-19 vaccine. Clones were read by immunoSEQ multiplex PCR, and TCRdb kept only the in-frame ones, dropping some. This sample has under 130,000 clones, with roughly 87% found just once. This specimen consisted of peripheral blood, obtained on day 0 of AZD1222 vaccination. The receptors here all came from an adult in good health. Both conserved end residues are part of each CDR3. Fields, in order: CDR3 protein, CDR3 DNA, V gene, clone size, D gene, J gene, CDR3 length. A D gene is named only where the DNA matches it firmly. Size values are once, few and many counts, or a class for expanded clones, and some rows have none.

CASSRGAGTGELFF | TGTGCCAGCAGCCGGGGGGCGGGAACCGGGGAGCTGTTTTTT | TRBV5-4 | NA | NA | TRBJ2-2 | 14
CASSQGGAGTGELFF | TGTGCCAGCAGCCAAGGGGGCGCCGGGACCGGGGAGCTGTTTTTT | TRBV14 | NA | NA | TRBJ2-2 | 15
CASSRVGELFF | TGTGCCAGCAGCAGGGTCGGGGAGCTGTTTTTT | TRBV6-2/TRBV6-3 | NA | NA | TRBJ2-2 | 11
CATRTDANTGELFF | TGTGCCACTAGGACAGATGCGAACACCGGGGAGCTGTTTTTT | TRBV10-3 | few | NA | TRBJ2-2 | 14
CASSESRTGYTF | TGTGCCAGCAGTGAAAGCCGGACTGGCTACACCTTC | TRBV2 | NA | NA | TRBJ1-2 | 12
CASSLAQQSGANVLTF | TGCGCCAGCAGCTTGGCGCAGCAATCTGGGGCCAACGTCCTGACTTTC | TRBV5-1 | NA | NA | TRBJ2-6 | 16
CASSLQGIKGYGYTF | TGCGCCAGCAGCTTACAGGGGATAAAAGGCTATGGCTACACCTTC | TRBV5-1 | NA | TRBD1 | TRBJ1-2 | 15
CASRQEGTDTQYF | TGCGCCAGCCGACAGGAGGGCACAGATACGCAGTATTTT | TRBV5-1 | NA | NA | TRBJ2-3 | 13
CASSEGGPLRRYNEQFF | TGTGCCAGCAGTGAAGGTGGACCACTGAGAAGATACAATGAGCAGTTCTTC | TRBV6-1 | NA | NA | TRBJ2-1 | 17
CASSLTRGNRAFF | TGTGCCAGCAGCTTAACCAGGGGGAATCGAGCTTTCTTT | TRBV7-3 | NA | TRBD1 | TRBJ1-1 | 13
CASNQGLNYGYTF | TGTGCCAGCAATCAGGGCCTTAACTATGGCTACACCTTC | TRBV4-2 | NA | NA | TRBJ1-2 | 13
CASSYRDRNYGYTF | TGTGCCAGCAGTTACCGGGACAGGAACTATGGCTACACCTTC | TRBV6-2/TRBV6-3 | NA | TRBD1 | TRBJ1-2 | 14
CASTKSSSYNSPLHF | TGCGCCAGCACGAAGAGCAGCTCCTATAATTCACCCCTCCACTTT | TRBV4-1 | NA | NA | TRBJ1-6 | 15
CSVDRTGRYGYTF | TGCAGCGTTGATCGGACAGGGAGGTATGGCTACACCTTC | TRBV29-1 | NA | TRBD1 | TRBJ1-2 | 13
CASSFGTGDTQYF | TGTGCCAGCAGCTTTGGGACAGGTGATACGCAGTATTTT | TRBV7-2 | NA | TRBD1 | TRBJ2-3 | 13
CAWRAPSWGVPLEQYF | TGTGCCTGGAGAGCCCCCTCGTGGGGGGTACCTTTAGAGCAGTACTTC | TRBV30 | NA | NA | TRBJ2-7 | 16
CASSSPLAVGGYTF | TGTGCCAGCAGTTCTCCCCTTGCAGTAGGGGGCTACACCTTC | TRBV6-5 | NA | NA | TRBJ1-2 | 14
CASSFDKDTEAFF | TGCGCCAGCAGCTTTGACAAGGACACTGAAGCTTTCTTT | TRBV5-1 | NA | NA | TRBJ1-1 | 13
CASRQGLSGANVLTF | TGTGCCAGCAGACAGGGATTGTCCGGGGCCAACGTCCTGACTTTC | TRBV27 | NA | NA | TRBJ2-6 | 15
CASSMNHGQPQHF | TGTGCCAGCAGTATGAATCACGGTCAGCCCCAGCATTTT | TRBV25-1 | NA | NA | TRBJ1-5 | 13
CAWTAGTGVGGVQHF | TGTGCCTGGACAGCGGGAACAGGGGTCGGAGGTGTCCAGCATTTT | TRBV30 | NA | TRBD1 | TRBJ1-5 | 15
CASSLTRSKTYNEQFF | TGTGCCAGCAGCTTAACTCGCTCGAAGACCTACAATGAGCAGTTCTTC | TRBV7-3 | NA | NA | TRBJ2-1 | 16
CARGQGATEAFF | TGTGCCAGGGGACAGGGGGCCACTGAAGCTTTCTTT | TRBV2 | NA | TRBD1 | TRBJ1-1 | 12
CASSWGQSWGYTF | TGTGCCAGCAGCTGGGGCCAAAGCTGGGGCTACACCTTC | TRBV7-2 | NA | NA | TRBJ1-2 | 13
CASSRDRDQPQHF | TGTGCCAGCAGTCGGGACAGGGATCAGCCCCAGCATTTT | TRBV6-5 | NA | TRBD1 | TRBJ1-5 | 13
CASSLIPVASSYNEQFF | TGTGCCAGCAGTTTAATCCCGGTGGCTAGCTCCTACAATGAGCAGTTCTTC | TRBV27 | NA | NA | TRBJ2-1 | 17
CATGAKVSQYF | TGTGCCACTGGGGCGAAGGTGTCCCAGTACTTC | TRBV27 | NA | NA | TRBJ2-5 | 11
CASSVRSPGELFF | TGTGCCAGCAGCGTTAGGAGTCCCGGGGAGCTGTTTTTT | TRBV9 | NA | NA | TRBJ2-2 | 13
CASSDGGVPGAGYTF | TGTGCCAGCAGTGATGGTGGCGTTCCGGGCGCTGGCTACACCTTC | TRBV6-1 | NA | NA | TRBJ1-2 | 15
CASSLDWNLPEQYF | TGTGCCAGCAGCTTAGATTGGAACCTGCCCGAGCAGTACTTC | TRBV11-2 | NA | NA | TRBJ2-7 | 14
CASSHQRGAAPYNEQFF | TGTGCCAGTAGTCACCAAAGGGGGGCTGCCCCATACAATGAGCAGTTCTTC | TRBV19 | NA | NA | TRBJ2-1 | 17
CASSWAAAQPQHF | TGTGCCAGTAGCTGGGCGGCGGCTCAGCCCCAGCATTTT | TRBV19 | medium-sized | NA | TRBJ1-5 | 13
CASSQGAALAGELFF | TGCGCCAGCAGCCAAGGGGCTGCCCTGGCCGGGGAGCTGTTTTTT | TRBV4-3 | NA | NA | TRBJ2-2 | 15
CASRGLERGGTEAFF | TGTGCCAGCAGAGGGCTTGAAAGGGGTGGCACTGAAGCTTTCTTT | TRBV27 | NA | NA | TRBJ1-1 | 15
CASSPSVGAQPQHF | TGTGCCAGCAGCCCCTCGGTCGGGGCTCAGCCCCAGCATTTT | TRBV16 | NA | NA | TRBJ1-5 | 14
CAWGQGDYYGYTF | TGTGCCTGGGGACAGGGAGATTACTATGGCTACACCTTC | TRBV30 | NA | TRBD1 | TRBJ1-2 | 13
CASSIGYGYTF | TGTGCCAGTAGTATCGGGTATGGCTACACCTTC | TRBV19 | NA | NA | TRBJ1-2 | 11
CASSIRTGDYGYTF | TGTGCCAGTAGTATCCGGACAGGGGACTATGGCTACACCTTC | TRBV19 | NA | TRBD1 | TRBJ1-2 | 14
CASSDRDEQFF | TGTGCCAGCAGCGACAGGGATGAGCAGTTCTTC | TRBV12-3/TRBV12-4 | NA | TRBD1 | TRBJ2-1 | 11
CASSPTLGTAGNTIYF | TGTGCCAGCAGTCCAACCCTCGGGACCGCTGGAAACACCATATATTTT | TRBV27 | NA | NA | TRBJ1-3 | 16
CASSHSQGVNTEAFF | TGTGCCAGCAGCCACTCACAGGGCGTGAACACTGAAGCTTTCTTT | TRBV3-1/TRBV3-2 | NA | NA | TRBJ1-1 | 15
CASSQAPRGRGQYF | TGCGCCAGCAGCCAAGCGCCCAGGGGGCGCGGGCAGTACTTC | TRBV4-1 | NA | TRBD1 | TRBJ2-7 | 14
CASSASGTGGETQYF | TGTGCCAGCAGCGCTTCCGGGACAGGGGGGGAGACCCAGTACTTC | TRBV9 | NA | TRBD1 | TRBJ2-5 | 15
CASSLRGHGNTIYF | TGTGCCAGCAGCTTAAGGGGACATGGAAACACCATATATTTT | TRBV7-2 | once | NA | TRBJ1-3 | 14
CASSPHSGLSAGGYTF | TGTGCCAGCAGCCCCCACTCGGGACTCTCCGCTGGCGGCTACACCTTC | TRBV7-2 | NA | NA | TRBJ1-2 | 16
CASSLGYEQFF | TGTGCCAGCAGCCTCGGGTATGAGCAGTTCTTC | TRBV14 | NA | NA | TRBJ2-1 | 11